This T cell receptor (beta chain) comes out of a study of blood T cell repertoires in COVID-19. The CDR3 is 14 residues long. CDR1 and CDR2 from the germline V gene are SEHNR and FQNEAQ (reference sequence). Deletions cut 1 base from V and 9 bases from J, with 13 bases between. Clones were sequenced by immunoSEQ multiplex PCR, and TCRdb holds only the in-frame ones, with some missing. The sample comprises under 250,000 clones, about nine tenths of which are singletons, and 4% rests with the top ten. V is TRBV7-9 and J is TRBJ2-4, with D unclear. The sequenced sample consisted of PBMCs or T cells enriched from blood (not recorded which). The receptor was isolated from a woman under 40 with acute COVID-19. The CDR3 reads CASSLGLDTPIQYF. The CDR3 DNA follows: TGTGCCAGCAGCTTAGGTTTAGATACTCCCATTCAGTACTTC.